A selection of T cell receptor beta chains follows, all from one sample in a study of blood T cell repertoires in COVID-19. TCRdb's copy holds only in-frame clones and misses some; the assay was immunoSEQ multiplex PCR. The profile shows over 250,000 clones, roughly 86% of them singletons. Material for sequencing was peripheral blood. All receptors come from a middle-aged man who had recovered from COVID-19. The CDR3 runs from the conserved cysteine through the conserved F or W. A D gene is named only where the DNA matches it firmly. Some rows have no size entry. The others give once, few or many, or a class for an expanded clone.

DNA: TGCGCCAGCAGCTTGGACAGGCCTAACACTGAAGCTTTCTTT
CDR3: CASSLDRPNTEAFF
size: NA
J: TRBJ1-1
D: NA
V: TRBV5-1

DNA: TGTGCCAGCAGGTCGACAGTAGTCTATGGCTACACCTTC
CDR3: CASRSTVVYGYTF
size: NA
J: TRBJ1-2
D: NA
V: TRBV5-4

DNA: TGTGCCAGCAGTTACCAGACTAGCGGCACCCAAGAGACCCAGTACTTC
CDR3: CASSYQTSGTQETQYF
size: NA
J: TRBJ2-5
D: TRBD2
V: TRBV6-5

DNA: TGTGCCTGGAGCCGTGATACGCAGTATTTT
CDR3: CAWSRDTQYF
size: NA
J: TRBJ2-3
D: NA
V: TRBV30

DNA: TGCGCCAGCAGCCAAGAGGGAGGGTTACCCTACGAGCAGTACTTC
CDR3: CASSQEGGLPYEQYF
size: NA
J: TRBJ2-7
D: TRBD2
V: TRBV4-1

DNA: TGTGCCAGCAGCCCCGCGGGGTTTGGTGCTGAAGCTTTCTTT
CDR3: CASSPAGFGAEAFF
size: NA
J: TRBJ1-1
D: NA
V: TRBV7-9

DNA: TGTGCCAGCAGACCAGGGGGTGGAAACACCATATATTTT
CDR3: CASRPGGGNTIYF
size: once
J: TRBJ1-3
D: TRBD1
V: TRBV6-5

DNA: TGTGCCAGCAGTCGGACCGACAGCCCCTCCTACGAGCAGTACTTC
CDR3: CASSRTDSPSYEQYF
size: NA
J: TRBJ2-7
D: NA
V: TRBV27

DNA: TGCAGCGCAGCCCGGGGTTCCTACGAGCAGTACTTC
CDR3: CSAARGSYEQYF
size: NA
J: TRBJ2-7
D: NA
V: TRBV29-1

DNA: TGTGCCAGCAGCTTAACCCGATGGCGGTCACCCCTCCACTTT
CDR3: CASSLTRWRSPLHF
size: NA
J: TRBJ1-6
D: NA
V: TRBV13

DNA: TGTGCCAGCAGCCCGGGACTAGCGGGAGTAGCCTCCTACAATGAGCAGTTCTTC
CDR3: CASSPGLAGVASYNEQFF
size: NA
J: TRBJ2-1
D: TRBD2
V: TRBV7-3

DNA: TGTGCCAGCTCACCAAGCAGGGTAGGGAATGAGCAGTTCTTC
CDR3: CASSPSRVGNEQFF
size: NA
J: TRBJ2-1
D: NA
V: TRBV18

DNA: TGTGCCAGCAGCTTGGAAGCTGCCTACGAGCAGTACTTC
CDR3: CASSLEAAYEQYF
size: NA
J: TRBJ2-7
D: NA
V: TRBV5-6

DNA: TGTGCCAGCATGCCGACAGGGCACACTGAAGCTTTCTTT
CDR3: CASMPTGHTEAFF
size: NA
J: TRBJ1-1
D: TRBD1
V: TRBV6-5

DNA: TGTGCCAGTCACTACCCGGGTAGCAATCAGCCCCAGCATTTT
CDR3: CASHYPGSNQPQHF
size: few
J: TRBJ1-5
D: NA
V: TRBV19

DNA: TGTGCCAGCAGCTTAGCGCGTGTTCATATAGAGACCCAGTACTTC
CDR3: CASSLARVHIETQYF
size: once
J: TRBJ2-5
D: NA
V: TRBV7-6

DNA: TGTGCCATCAAAGTAAAGACAGGGGGTGACGGGGAGCTGTTTTTT
CDR3: CAIKVKTGGDGELFF
size: NA
J: TRBJ2-2
D: TRBD1
V: TRBV10-3

DNA: TGTGCCAGCAGGGGACAGGTTAACACCGGGGAGCTGTTTTTT
CDR3: CASRGQVNTGELFF
size: NA
J: TRBJ2-2
D: TRBD1
V: TRBV5-6

DNA: TGTGCCAGCAGCTTCGGAGTGGGCTATGGCTACACCTTC
CDR3: CASSFGVGYGYTF
size: NA
J: TRBJ1-2
D: NA
V: TRBV7-9

DNA: TGTGCCAGCAGCCAAGATGCGAGGGGGGGGTCGAGTGGCCCTTACGAGCAGTACTTC
CDR3: CASSQDARGGSSGPYEQYF
size: NA
J: TRBJ2-7
D: NA
V: TRBV4-2

DNA: TGCAGCGTTGAAGATCGGGGGTTAGCTTTCTTT
CDR3: CSVEDRGLAFF
size: NA
J: TRBJ1-1
D: NA
V: TRBV29-1

DNA: TGTGCCAGCAGCCAAAAACAGGGATGCTACACCTTC
CDR3: CASSQKQGCYTF
size: few
J: TRBJ1-2
D: NA
V: TRBV3-1/TRBV3-2

DNA: TGTGCCAGCAGCTACAGAGGGGCAGGGGGCTCCTACGAGCAGTACTTC
CDR3: CASSYRGAGGSYEQYF
size: NA
J: TRBJ2-7
D: TRBD1
V: TRBV7-9

DNA: TGCGCCAGCAGCCCCTTCGCGGGAGGATCTGCTGAGCAGTTCTTC
CDR3: CASSPFAGGSAEQFF
size: NA
J: TRBJ2-1
D: TRBD2
V: TRBV5-1

DNA: TGTGCCAGCAGCCGGGACAGATCGGCTACGCAGTATTTT
CDR3: CASSRDRSATQYF
size: NA
J: TRBJ2-3
D: TRBD1
V: TRBV7-2

DNA: TGTGCCAGCAGCGTGACAGGGAGAAACACCGGGGAGCTGTTTTTT
CDR3: CASSVTGRNTGELFF
size: NA
J: TRBJ2-2
D: TRBD1
V: TRBV9

DNA: TGTGCCAGCAGTCCCTGGGTTCGGGGGTCAAGCGGCACCGGGGAGCTGTTTTTT
CDR3: CASSPWVRGSSGTGELFF
size: NA
J: TRBJ2-2
D: NA
V: TRBV6-6

DNA: TGTGCCAGTACCAGGGTAAGGTCTAATCAGCCCCAGCATTTT
CDR3: CASTRVRSNQPQHF
size: NA
J: TRBJ1-5
D: NA
V: TRBV21-1

DNA: TGTGCCAGCAGTTCGCAGCGATTTCCCTATACGCAGTATTTT
CDR3: CASSSQRFPYTQYF
size: NA
J: TRBJ2-3
D: NA
V: TRBV27

DNA: TGTGCCAGCCCCCACTCCCAGACAGGGGGGAACACTGAAGCTTTCTTT
CDR3: CASPHSQTGGNTEAFF
size: NA
J: TRBJ1-1
D: TRBD1
V: TRBV19

DNA: TGTGCCAGCAGTGAATGGCGGCAAGAGACCCAGTACTTC
CDR3: CASSEWRQETQYF
size: NA
J: TRBJ2-5
D: NA
V: TRBV2

DNA: TGCGCCAGCAGCCAAGAGGGCCTAGCCGCAGATACGCAGTATTTT
CDR3: CASSQEGLAADTQYF
size: NA
J: TRBJ2-3
D: NA
V: TRBV4-3

DNA: TGTGCCAGCAGCTATCGGAGGTACACTGAAGCTTTCTTT
CDR3: CASSYRRYTEAFF
size: NA
J: TRBJ1-1
D: NA
V: TRBV11-3

DNA: TGTGCCAGCCGGACTAGCGGGGGAATATGGGAGACCCAGTACTTC
CDR3: CASRTSGGIWETQYF
size: NA
J: TRBJ2-5
D: TRBD2
V: TRBV7-2

DNA: TGTGCCAGCAGAGGTAGGACTAGCGGAACAGAGGTGGAGACCCAGTACTTC
CDR3: CASRGRTSGTEVETQYF
size: NA
J: TRBJ2-5
D: TRBD2
V: TRBV2

DNA: TGTGCCACCAGTGATCCGGGACTTCCTACCCGGTATTTT
CDR3: CATSDPGLPTRYF
size: NA
J: TRBJ2-3
D: NA
V: TRBV24-1

DNA: TGTGCCAGCTCAGCGTCAGGGGGCGGGTACGAGCAGTACTTC
CDR3: CASSASGGGYEQYF
size: NA
J: TRBJ2-7
D: TRBD1
V: TRBV18

DNA: TGTGCCATCAGTGAGAGAGGACTCGGGCGATATAGCAATCAGCCCCAGCATTTT
CDR3: CAISERGLGRYSNQPQHF
size: NA
J: TRBJ1-5
D: NA
V: TRBV10-3

DNA: TGTGCCAGCAGCCCCCGAGGGCTTGCGGCTAAGGAAAATGAGCAGTTCTTC
CDR3: CASSPRGLAAKENEQFF
size: NA
J: TRBJ2-1
D: NA
V: TRBV9

DNA: TGTGCCAGCAGCCTTTCCGGGAGGGAGACCCAGTACTTC
CDR3: CASSLSGRETQYF
size: NA
J: TRBJ2-5
D: TRBD2
V: TRBV7-9

DNA: TGCAGCGTGGGCGGACAGGGTTATCAGCCCCAGCATTTT
CDR3: CSVGGQGYQPQHF
size: NA
J: TRBJ1-5
D: TRBD1
V: TRBV29-1

DNA: TGTGCCAGCAGCTTAGTATCCCCCCCAGGCTATGGCTACACCTTC
CDR3: CASSLVSPPGYGYTF
size: NA
J: TRBJ1-2
D: NA
V: TRBV7-2

DNA: TGTGCCAGCAGCACCGGCGGGCAGGCTATGAACACCGGGGAGCTGTTTTTT
CDR3: CASSTGGQAMNTGELFF
size: NA
J: TRBJ2-2
D: NA
V: TRBV11-3

DNA: TGTGCCAGCAGTTACTCCACTAACGAGCAGTTCTTC
CDR3: CASSYSTNEQFF
size: NA
J: TRBJ2-1
D: NA
V: TRBV6-6

DNA: TGTGCCAGCAGCTTAGAGACAGGGTGGGTGCCCTCCTCTGGAAACACCATATATTTT
CDR3: CASSLETGWVPSSGNTIYF
size: once
J: TRBJ1-3
D: TRBD1
V: TRBV7-9

DNA: TGTGCCAGCAGTGTGACAGGGGTGGGGGAGCAGTACTTC
CDR3: CASSVTGVGEQYF
size: NA
J: TRBJ2-7
D: TRBD1
V: TRBV25-1

DNA: TGTGCCAGCAGCTTCCGACAGGGGAGGCGGACTGAAGCTTTCTTT
CDR3: CASSFRQGRRTEAFF
size: NA
J: TRBJ1-1
D: TRBD1
V: TRBV3-1/TRBV3-2

DNA: TGCGCCAGCAGCCCTGGGTGGGGCCAGGGGAAGACTTTCTTT
CDR3: CASSPGWGQGKTFF
size: NA
J: TRBJ1-1
D: NA
V: TRBV4-3

DNA: TGTGCCAGCAGCCAACTTCAGGCTCAGACCCAGTACTTC
CDR3: CASSQLQAQTQYF
size: NA
J: TRBJ2-5
D: NA
V: TRBV3-1/TRBV3-2

DNA: TGCAGCGTTGTGAAGCTAGCGGGAGACCCAGATACGCAGTATTTT
CDR3: CSVVKLAGDPDTQYF
size: NA
J: TRBJ2-3
D: TRBD2
V: TRBV29-1

DNA: TGTGCCAGCAGTACCTGGGACGGCGGGCGGGAATATGGCTACACCTTC
CDR3: CASSTWDGGREYGYTF
size: NA
J: TRBJ1-2
D: NA
V: TRBV6-2/TRBV6-3

DNA: TGCGCCAGCAGCTCCCTTGGGGGCGCGGGAGGGCAAGAGACCCAGTACTTC
CDR3: CASSSLGGAGGQETQYF
size: once
J: TRBJ2-5
D: TRBD2
V: TRBV5-1

DNA: TGTGCCAGCAGCCCGCTGGGAGCTGAGCAGTTCTTC
CDR3: CASSPLGAEQFF
size: NA
J: TRBJ2-1
D: NA
V: TRBV7-2

DNA: TGTGCCAGTATATTGGAGAAGCCCTATTTT
CDR3: CASILEKPYF
size: NA
J: TRBJ1-3
D: NA
V: TRBV19

DNA: TGTGCCAGCTCGGGGGTTCGTCGGGCCCAATATGAGCAGTTCTTC
CDR3: CASSGVRRAQYEQFF
size: NA
J: TRBJ2-1
D: NA
V: TRBV2

DNA: TGCAGCGTTGAATTTTGGGAGGGAGGTTACAATGAGCAGTTCTTC
CDR3: CSVEFWEGGYNEQFF
size: NA
J: TRBJ2-1
D: TRBD2
V: TRBV29-1

DNA: TGCGCCAGCACCCGGACTAGCGGGATTTTCAATGAGCAGTTCTTC
CDR3: CASTRTSGIFNEQFF
size: NA
J: TRBJ2-1
D: TRBD2
V: TRBV5-1

DNA: TGTGCCAGCAGCCAAGAGGGGGGGCTGAGGCAGTACTTC
CDR3: CASSQEGGLRQYF
size: NA
J: TRBJ2-5
D: NA
V: TRBV3-1/TRBV3-2